A single sample gave rise to the 32 T cell receptor beta chains below, sequenced in a study of blood T cells in healthy people across ages. Together with a sample-barcoded 5' primer, a J-beta primer mix was included in a second PCR lasting about 7 to 11 cycles. Using its own MiXCR run on the 5' RACE reads, TCRdb lists one record per CDR3 protein. In the table there are some 1.7 million distinct CDR3 sequences, over 25% of which are singletons. The sample consisted of blood. These receptor sequences come from a woman in her twenties or thirties in good health.

A remark on this clonotype: Just one base apart from a much larger clone, this may be a read error. The genes are TRBV5-1 and TRBJ2-1, with D perhaps matching TRBD2 (7 bases). The V gene lost 0 bases and the J gene lost 8 bases, with 15 bases spanning the gap. CDR1 is SGHRS and CDR2 is YFSETQ in the germline V gene. The CDR3 runs to 15 residues. The CDR3 bases are TGCGCCAGCAGCTTGGGTGCGGGGGCGGTCGATGAGCAGTTCTTC. Translation gives CASSLGAGAVDEQFF.

The V gene is TRBV7-2, the J gene TRBJ2-7, with 10 bases matching TRBD2. J was trimmed by 5 bases and V by 3 bases; bases with no gene match: 4. Germline V gives CDR1 SGHTA, CDR2 FQGNSA. This CDR3 has 14 amino acids. Here the CDR3 reads CASSFASGRDEQYF. For the CDR3, the DNA is TGTGCCAGCAGCTTCGCCAGCGGGAGGGACGAGCAGTACTTC.

This clonotype was found a few times. V is TRBV7-7 and J is TRBJ2-1; perhaps TRBD2 as D (5 bases). CDR3 length: 13 amino acids. V lost 5 bases and J lost 9, with 14 bases in between. The germline gives CDR1 SSHAT, CDR2 FNYEAQ (reference sequence). CDR3 amino acids: CASSLTVLGEQFF. As DNA, the CDR3 is TGTGCCAGCAGCCTCACAGTACTAGGTGAGCAGTTCTTC.

This clonotype was observed a handful of times. The J gene is TRBJ2-5, the V gene TRBV27; 10 bases line up with TRBD2. V trimming: 6 bases; J trimming: 0 bases; junction bases outside the gene matches: 4. Germline V CDR1 and CDR2: MNHEY, SMNVEV (reference sequence). The CDR3 length is 15 residues. CDR3 nucleotides: TGTGCCAGCAGCCGGACTAGCGGAAACCAAGAGACCCAGTACTTC. Translated: CASSRTSGNQETQYF.

The table lists this clonotype with many counts. This sequence joins TRBV2 and TRBJ2-3; TRBD2 agrees at 10 bases. Losses at the gene ends were 8 bases for V and 4 bases for J; bases not matched to a gene: 12. The germline CDR1 and CDR2 sequences are SNHLY and FYNNEI. The CDR3 length is 16 residues. The DNA for the CDR3 is TGTGCCAGCGTTGTGCCTAGCGGGGGAGGACCAGATACGCAGTATTTT. Encoded protein: CASVVPSGGGPDTQYF.

Notes on this clonotype: At one end, the junction sequence differs from germline, possibly due to a read error. V usage is TRBV20-1 and J usage is TRBJ2-7; 11 positions match TRBD1. CDR1 is DFQATT, CDR2 SNEGSKA, per germline (reference sequence). The CDR3 runs to 14 residues. The DNA of the CDR3 is TGCAGTGCTAACCCGGGACAGGGGGATCACGACCAGTACTTC. This translates into CSANPGQGDHDQYF.

The chain recombines TRBV29-1 with TRBJ1-1; 9 bases align to TRBD1. This CDR3 contains 17 residues. The J segment lost 6 bases and the V segment lost 4 bases, leaving 18 bases of the junction unmatched. Per the germline V gene, CDR1 is SQVTM and CDR2 is ANQGSEA. The CDR3 spells CSVVGQGKTGGRAEAFF. The CDR3 DNA reads as TGCAGCGTTGTGGGACAGGGTAAGACCGGGGGCAGGGCTGAAGCTTTCTTT.

The chain carries TRBV9 and TRBJ1-3; the D gene is possibly TRBD1 (6 bases). Germline-derived CDR1 and CDR2 are SGDLS and YYNGEE. The CDR3 length is 16 residues. Trimming cost V 0 bases and J 0 bases, with 10 bases left between them. As DNA, the CDR3 is TGTGCCAGCAGCGTAGGGACAGCTCTCTCTGGAAACACCATATATTTT. Protein: CASSVGTALSGNTIYF.

This clonotype was counted at least ten times. The rearrangement uses TRBV7-2 and TRBJ2-5; D possibly corresponds to TRBD2 (6 bases). Germline V CDR1 and CDR2: SGHTA, FQGNSA. The CDR3 runs 15 residues. Deletions cut 1 base from V and 2 bases from J, with 11 bases between. CDR3 bases: TGTGCCAGCAGCTTAGGCGGACTATCTCAAGAGACCCAGTACTTC. Residues: CASSLGGLSQETQYF.

In its sample, this clonotype was seen many times. CDR3 region: CSARSQGQFF. In DNA, the CDR3 is TGCAGTGCTAGATCGCAGGGGCAGTTCTTC. The chain carries TRBV20-1 and TRBJ2-1; TRBD1 might be the D (5 bases). Germline V CDR1 and CDR2: DFQATT, SNEGSKA (reference sequence). V gave up 2 bases and J gave up 12 bases, with 8 bases separating them. This CDR3 comprises 10 residues.

As regards this clonotype: A junction boundary mismatches the germline segment, possibly from a read error. The chain carries TRBV3-1 and TRBJ2-3; TRBD2 is a possible D gene (5 bases). Germline CDR1 and CDR2: LGHDT and YNNKEL (reference sequence). The CDR3 has 13 amino acids. The CDR3 sequence: CASSLPSGDTLYF. The CDR3 DNA is TGTGCCAGCAGCCTGCCTTCCGGGGATACGCTGTATTTT.

V gene TRBV14 combines with J gene TRBJ2-7; weak D call: TRBD1 (5 bases). CDR1 and CDR2 from the germline V gene are SGHDN and FVKESK. V lost 3 bases, J lost 2 bases, and 14 bases lay in between. CDR3 length equals 15 residues. The CDR3 sequence: CASSHIWQGPYEQYF. CDR3 DNA sequence: TGTGCCAGCAGCCATATTTGGCAGGGCCCCTACGAGCAGTACTTC. The entire variable domain, with the rest obtained from reference TRBV14 and TRBJ2-7, is as follows: EAGVTQFPSHSVIEKGQTVTLRCDPISGHDNLYWYRRVMGKEIKFLLHFVKESKQDESGMPNNRFLAERTGGTYSTLKVQPAELEDSGVYFCASSHIWQGPYEQYFGPGTRLTVT.

This clonotype was recorded many times. The V call is TRBV29-1, the J call TRBJ2-1, with D uncertain. Trimming removed 2 bases from V and 9 bases from J, with 14 bases in between. Germline CDR1 and CDR2: SQVTM and ANQGSEA. This CDR3 has 13 amino acids. The CDR3 DNA is TGCAGCGTTGAACTAGGCAGGCGCTTTGAGCAGTTCTTC. It is translated as CSVELGRRFEQFF.

This clonotype occurred a few times. The CDR3 region has the DNA TGCGCCAGCAGTGAGTCAGATGGGACAGGGGCCTACGAGCAGTACTTC. This sequence encodes CASSESDGTGAYEQYF. This chain links TRBV10-1 with TRBJ2-7, with TRBD1 matching 10 bases. With V trimmed by 0 bases and J by 2 bases, 4 bases remained unmatched. The germline CDR1 and CDR2 sequences are WNHNN and SYGVQD (reference sequence). This CDR3 is 16 amino acids long.

The chain carries TRBV7-2 and TRBJ2-1; 12 nucleotides match TRBD2. Germline assignment: CDR1 SGHTA and CDR2 FQGNSA. The CDR3 loop spans 14 amino acids. The V and J ends lost 5 bases and 10 bases, in that order; junction bases with no gene match: 6. CDR3 nucleotides: TGTGCCAGCAGCCTAAGACTAGCGGGGGTCGAGCAGTTCTTC. Translation: CASSLRLAGVEQFF.

The chain employs TRBV3-1 and TRBJ2-5; D is unclear. CDR3 size: 14 residues. CDR1 and CDR2 from the germline V gene are LGHDT and YNNKEL (reference sequence). Deletions cut 0 bases from V and 4 bases from J, with 9 bases between. CDR3 sequence (DNA): TGTGCCAGCAGCCAAGAAGGCAACAGAGAGACCCAGTACTTC. Its protein product is CASSQEGNRETQYF.

This rearrangement joins TRBV12-3 or TRBV12-4 to TRBJ1-2, with a tentative D call TRBD1 (6 bases). This CDR3 is built from 14 residues. The V gene lost 1 base and the J gene lost 3 bases, with 9 bases spanning the gap. CDR3 nucleotide sequence: TGTGCCAGCAGTTTAGGGGACACCCACTATGGCTACACCTTC. Translating it yields CASSLGDTHYGYTF.

The gene calls are TRBV7-9 and TRBJ2-7, with 7 bases lining up with TRBD2. V was clipped by 5 bases and J by 0 bases; unmatched bases: 13. The germline gives CDR1 SEHNR, CDR2 FQNEAQ (reference sequence). The CDR3 covers 17 residues. Here the CDR3 DNA reads TGTGCCAGCAGCCCGAAAAAACGCGGGACTACCTCCTACGAGCAGTACTTC. Translated, it gives CASSPKKRGTTSYEQYF.

In its sample, this clonotype was seen a few times. The junction shows a germline mismatch at one end, possibly a read error. This chain uses TRBV7-2 with TRBJ2-7; 15 bases agree with TRBD2. The germline V gene has CDR1 SGHTA and CDR2 FQGNSA. This CDR3 has 17 amino acids. DNA of the CDR3: TGTGCCAACAGCCCCCCGGGACTAGCGGGAGGAACTTACGAGCAGTACTTC. Translating it yields CANSPPGLAGGTYEQYF.

Only a few counts were recorded for this clonotype. The chain combines TRBV28 with TRBJ2-5; TRBD2 aligns across 10 bases. This CDR3 comprises 18 residues. V lost 3 bases, J lost 7 bases, and 17 bases stayed unmatched. CDR1 is MDHEN, CDR2 SYDVKM, per germline. CDR3 amino acids: CASSLRRSSGGNLGTQYF. CDR3 sequence (DNA): TGTGCCAGCAGTTTGCGACGATCTAGCGGGGGCAACTTGGGGACCCAGTACTTC.

This clonotype was seen only a few times. At one of its ends the junction is not consistent with the germline gene, which may arise from a read error. The chain employs TRBV12-3 or TRBV12-4 and TRBJ2-3; tentative D call: TRBD2 (5 bases). The CDR3 is 13 residues long. The CDR3, as DNA: TGTGCCAGCAGTTCCGGGAACACAGATGCGCAGTATTTT. The encoded protein is CASSSGNTDAQYF.

About this clonotype itself: One junction end disagrees with the germline gene, perhaps due to a read error. The genes are TRBV7-9 and TRBJ1-2, with TRBD1 as a possible D gene (5 bases). The CDR3 runs 12 residues. Germline CDR1 SEHNR, CDR2 FQNEAQ (reference sequence). The CDR3 DNA reads TGTGCCAGCAGCTTAGCTCAGGGTGGCTACATCTTC. Protein product: CASSLAQGGYIF.

This clonotype occurred a few times. The CDR3 DNA sequence: TGTGCCAGCAGCTTAGGAGGGTCAGCGGGGGCCTACAATGAGCAGTTCTTC. Translated, it gives CASSLGGSAGAYNEQFF. This chain joins TRBV11-3 and TRBJ2-1; 8 nucleotides line up with TRBD2. V lost 1 base to trimming and J lost 2 bases; unmatched junction nucleotides: 7. Germline values: CDR1 SGHNT, CDR2 YENEEA. The CDR3 runs to 17 residues.

The rearrangement uses TRBV20-1 and TRBJ2-3; 7 positions agree with TRBD2. After removal of 2 bases from V and 6 bases from J, the junction contained 11 bases not matched to a gene. Per the germline V gene, CDR1 is DFQATT and CDR2 is SNEGSKA (reference sequence). This CDR3 contains 15 residues. CDR3 sequence reads: CSARPREVSTDTQYF. CDR3 DNA: TGCAGTGCTAGACCACGGGAGGTTTCCACGGATACGCAGTATTTT.

This sequence joins TRBV2 and TRBJ1-1, with D unclear. Trimming pared 7 bases from V and 0 bases from J, leaving 9 bases between. The CDR3 totals 13 residues. Germline CDR1 is SNHLY and CDR2 is FYNNEI. DNA of the CDR3: TGTGCCAGCAATCGGATTATGAACACTGAAGCTTTCTTT. Translation gives CASNRIMNTEAFF.

This clonotype was seen more than once but under ten times. CDR3 sequence: CASSQDAQGILSEQYF. Here the CDR3 DNA reads TGCGCCAGCAGCCAAGATGCGCAGGGGATTCTCAGCGAGCAGTACTTC. The chain employs TRBV4-1 and TRBJ2-7; weak D call: TRBD1 (6 bases). CDR1 and CDR2 (germline): MGHRA, YSYEKL. The V gene lost 0 bases and the J gene lost 6 bases, with 18 bases spanning the gap. This CDR3 region has 16 residues.

This clonotype was detected a few times. Here the CDR3 reads CASTGTGEYEQYF. The CDR3 DNA reads as TGTGCCAGCACCGGGACAGGGGAGTACGAGCAGTACTTC. The J gene is TRBJ2-7, the V gene TRBV2; 10 nucleotides agree with TRBD1. The germline V gene encodes CDR1 SNHLY and CDR2 FYNNEI. V gave up 7 bases and J gave up 4 bases; unmatched junction bases: 4. The CDR3 extends over 13 amino acids.

This chain connects TRBV6-6 to TRBJ1-2; D gene ambiguous. The CDR3 is 15 amino acids. V lost 6 bases to trimming and J lost 0 bases, with 14 bases between them. Germline values: CDR1 MNHNY, CDR2 SVGAGI (reference sequence). For the CDR3, the DNA is TGTGCCAGCAGCGAAAACCTACAGACTAACTATGGCTACACCTTC. It yields the protein CASSENLQTNYGYTF.

This clonotype came up many times. The chain employs TRBV10-3 and TRBJ2-7, with TRBD1 as a possible D gene (6 bases). The V end lost 4 bases, the J end lost 3 bases, and 10 bases lay between the germline ends. This CDR3 comprises 13 residues. Germline V gene sequence: CDR1 ENHRY, CDR2 SYGVKD. DNA for the CDR3: TGTGCCATCAGTGGCATACAGGGCTACGAGCAGTACTTC. Residues: CAISGIQGYEQYF.

In its sample, this clonotype was seen a few times. J is TRBJ2-1 and V is TRBV7-2, with unresolved D. The germline gives CDR1 SGHTA, CDR2 FQGNSA. This CDR3 spans 11 amino acids. Trimming cost V 0 bases and J 13 bases, with 7 bases left between them. The CDR3 loop reads CASSLALFQFF. CDR3 in DNA: TGTGCCAGCAGCTTAGCGCTGTTTCAGTTCTTC.

This clonotype was counted between two and nine times. V usage is TRBV5-1 and J usage is TRBJ1-1; unclear D gene. V shed 4 bases and J shed 4 bases, with 17 bases lying between them. The CDR3 runs to 15 residues. Germline V gene lookup returns CDR1 SGHRS and CDR2 YFSETQ. In DNA form, the CDR3 reads TGCGCCAGCAGCGGAATAACCTCCCGGAGCACTGAAGCTTTCTTT. Its translation: CASSGITSRSTEAFF.

The chain is built from TRBV7-8 and TRBJ1-1; maybe TRBD1 (5 bases). From germline, CDR1 is SGHVS and CDR2 FQNEAQ. This CDR3 is built from 14 residues. Trimming took 5 bases from V and 4 from J, leaving 14 bases between them. CDR3 sequence: CASSRSEGSTEAFF. CDR3 sequence (DNA): TGTGCCAGCAGCCGGTCAGAGGGGAGCACTGAAGCTTTCTTT.